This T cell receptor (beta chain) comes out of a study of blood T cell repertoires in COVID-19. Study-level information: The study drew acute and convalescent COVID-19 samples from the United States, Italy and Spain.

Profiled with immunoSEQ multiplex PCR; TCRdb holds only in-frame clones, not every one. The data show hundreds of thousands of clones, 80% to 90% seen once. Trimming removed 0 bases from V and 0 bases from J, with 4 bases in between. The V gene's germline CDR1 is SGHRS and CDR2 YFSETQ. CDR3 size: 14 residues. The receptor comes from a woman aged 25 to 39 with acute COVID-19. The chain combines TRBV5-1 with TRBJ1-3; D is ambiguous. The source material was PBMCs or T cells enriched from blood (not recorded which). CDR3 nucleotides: TGCGCCAGCAGCTTGGCCCACTCTGGAAACACCATATATTTT. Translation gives CASSLAHSGNTIYF. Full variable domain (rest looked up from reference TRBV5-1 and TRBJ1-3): KAGVTQTPRYLIKTRGQQVTLSCSPISGHRSVSWYQQTPGQGLQFLFEYFSETQRNKGNFPGRFSGRQFSNSRSEMNVSTLELGDSALYLCASSLAHSGNTIYFGEGSWLTVV.